These 21 T cell receptor beta chains originate from one sample sequenced in a study of beta chain features in type 1 diabetes. TCRB transcripts that were expressed got sequenced, as all of the isolated RNA had been reverse transcribed. Generated by immunoSEQ multiplex PCR, the TCRdb table keeps only in-frame clones and is missing some. The sample lists 350,000 to 450,000 clones, roughly 14% occurring once. The sequenced material came from naive CD4+ T cells from blood. These TCRs come from a young man in good health.

This clone was seen at least ten times. The chain couples TRBV29-1 to TRBJ2-5, with 7 bases aligning to TRBD2. This CDR3 region has 14 residues. Per germline, CDR1 SQVTM and CDR2 ANQGSEA. The J segment lost 5 bases and the V segment lost 0 bases, leaving 6 bases of the junction unmatched. The CDR3 sequence is CSVEEKGGYETQYF. CDR3 coding DNA: TGCAGCGTTGAAGAAAAGGGAGGGTACGAGACCCAGTACTTC.

The chain combines TRBV9 with TRBJ2-7; no reliable D call. This CDR3 comprises 14 residues. Germline V gene sequence: CDR1 SGDLS, CDR2 YYNGEE. Trimming removed 4 bases from V and 1 base from J, with 12 bases in between. The CDR3 coding sequence is TGTGCCAGCAGCCCCTCGACCCAGTCCTACGAGCAGTACTTC. Protein: CASSPSTQSYEQYF.

This clone was detected only a few times. The rearrangement joins TRBV30 to TRBJ1-2; possibly TRBD1 for D (5 bases). The V gene's germline CDR1 is GTSNPN and CDR2 SVGIG (reference sequence). Trimming left V 1 base short and J 8 bases short, with 14 bases between. The CDR3 loop spans 13 amino acids. CDR3: CAWSELGGSGYTF. CDR3 in DNA: TGTGCCTGGAGTGAACTGGGGGGATCGGGCTACACCTTC.

V usage is TRBV25-1 and J usage is TRBJ1-2; D gene uncertain. Germline V CDR1 and CDR2: MGHDK, SYGVNS. The length of the CDR3 is 12 residues. V lost 5 bases, J lost 5 bases, and 9 bases lay in between. The CDR3 sequence is CASSYTPYGYTF. The DNA for the CDR3 is TGTGCCAGCAGTTACACCCCGTATGGCTACACCTTC.

This chain uses TRBV2 with TRBJ2-5; TRBD1 agrees at 9 bases. The CDR3 length is 15 residues. Germline CDR1 reads SNHLY; CDR2 reads FYNNEI. The V segment lost 6 bases and the J segment 7 bases; nucleotides outside the gene matches: 12. The chain's CDR3 is CASRQDRGGPGTQYF. CDR3 bases: TGTGCCAGCAGACAGGACAGGGGAGGGCCGGGGACCCAGTACTTC.

The chain recombines TRBV7-9 with TRBJ2-3, with TRBD2 matching 7 bases. CDR1 and CDR2 from the germline V gene are SEHNR and FQNEAQ (reference sequence). CDR3 length: 18 residues. V lost 1 base, J lost 2 bases, and 12 bases stayed unmatched. This CDR3 reads CASSLVRPLADITDTQYF. The CDR3 DNA reads as TGTGCCAGCAGCTTAGTAAGGCCCCTAGCGGATATCACAGATACGCAGTATTTT.

The chain couples TRBV5-1 to TRBJ2-7; D not certain. Trimming took off 0 bases at V and 2 bases at J, with 9 bases between the two ends. Germline CDR1 SGHRS, CDR2 YFSETQ. There are 14 residues in the CDR3. The chain's CDR3 is CASSLGRTTYEQYF. CDR3 nucleotide sequence: TGCGCCAGCAGCTTGGGGAGAACCACCTACGAGCAGTACTTC. Supplemented by reference TRBV5-1 and TRBJ2-7, the full variable domain reads KAGVTQTPRYLIKTRGQQVTLSCSPISGHRSVSWYQQTPGQGLQFLFEYFSETQRNKGNFPGRFSGRQFSNSRSEMNVSTLELGDSALYLCASSLGRTTYEQYFGPGTRLTVT.

This clone was picked up a small number of times. V is TRBV29-1 and J is TRBJ2-6; D is perhaps TRBD1 or TRBD2 (5 bases each). The V gene's germline CDR1 is SQVTM and CDR2 ANQGSEA. Trimming took off 7 bases at V and 2 bases at J, with 12 bases between the two ends. The CDR3 extends over 14 amino acids. CDR3 DNA sequence: TGCAGCGCCATGGGACCAGCTGGGGCCAACGTCCTGACTTTC. This sequence encodes CSAMGPAGANVLTF.

The chain is built from TRBV2 and TRBJ1-5; 7 nucleotides align to TRBD1. The CDR3 spans 14 residues. The V and J ends lost 6 bases and 3 bases, in that order; junction bases with no gene match: 5. Germline V gene lookup returns CDR1 SNHLY and CDR2 FYNNEI. DNA of the CDR3: TGTGCCAGCAGGCCCGACAGGGCCAATCAGCCCCAGCATTTT. It codes for CASRPDRANQPQHF.

The V call is TRBV7-2, the J call TRBJ2-1, with a possible D match to TRBD1 (5 bases). CDR3 size: 13 residues. V lost 1 base to trimming and J lost 12 bases, with 13 bases between them. The germline gives CDR1 SGHTA, CDR2 FQGNSA. CDR3 in DNA: TGTGCCAGCAGCTTAGGAACAGGTGGGATGCAGTTCTTC. The encoded protein is CASSLGTGGMQFF.

The chain carries TRBV4-3 and TRBJ1-3, with 7 bases aligning to TRBD1. Germline assignment: CDR1 LGHNA and CDR2 YSLEER. The J segment lost 4 bases and the V segment lost 3 bases, leaving 3 bases of the junction unmatched. The CDR3 has 14 residues. CDR3 DNA sequence: TGCGCCAGCAGCCAGACAGGGTTGGGAAACACCATATATTTT. It translates to CASSQTGLGNTIYF.

This chain uses TRBV10-3 with TRBJ2-2, with unresolved D. This CDR3 has 15 amino acids. V gave up 4 bases and J gave up 1 base, with 10 bases separating them. CDR1 is ENHRY, CDR2 SYGVKD, per germline. CDR3 nucleotide sequence: TGTGCCATCAGTGGGGTAGCAGAGAACACCGGGGAGCTGTTTTTT. It is translated as CAISGVAENTGELFF.

The chain employs TRBV18 and TRBJ2-7, with TRBD2 matching over 7 bases. The CDR3 has 13 residues. Germline CDR1 KGHSH, CDR2 LQKENI. V lost 4 bases, J lost 3 bases, and 3 bases stayed unmatched. CDR3 in DNA: TGTGCCAGCTCACAAGGCGGGGGCTACGAGCAGTACGTC. It codes for CASSQGGGYEQYV.

This clone was detected only a few times. J is TRBJ1-2 and V is TRBV10-3; D is undetermined. The CDR3 runs 15 residues. The germline CDR1 and CDR2 sequences are ENHRY and SYGVKD. Between the trimmed V and J ends, which lost 0 bases and 4 bases, there was a span of 12 bases. Written as DNA, the CDR3 is TGTGCCATCAGTGAGTCGCGAGGACTCACCTATGGCTACACCTTC. This encodes CAISESRGLTYGYTF.

The genes are TRBV5-1 and TRBJ2-6; D gene unclear. Trimming took 5 bases from V and 4 from J, leaving 13 bases between them. This CDR3 has 15 residues. Germline CDR1 SGHRS, CDR2 YFSETQ. The CDR3 reads CASREAPLGANVLTF. CDR3 DNA: TGCGCCAGCAGAGAGGCGCCCCTCGGGGCCAACGTCCTGACTTTC. Filled out from reference TRBV5-1 and TRBJ2-6, the complete variable domain reads KAGVTQTPRYLIKTRGQQVTLSCSPISGHRSVSWYQQTPGQGLQFLFEYFSETQRNKGNFPGRFSGRQFSNSRSEMNVSTLELGDSALYLCASREAPLGANVLTFGAGSRLTVL.

The rearrangement links TRBV29-1 to TRBJ1-4, with TRBD1 matching 10 bases. This CDR3 is 13 amino acids long. Germline V gene sequence: CDR1 SQVTM, CDR2 ANQGSEA. V lost 5 bases and J lost 7; bases outside the gene matches: 4. The CDR3 DNA reads as TGCAGCGTTTCTCGGACAGGGGGTGAAAAACTGTTTTTT. It specifies CSVSRTGGEKLFF. Combining the CDR3 with reference TRBV29-1 and TRBJ1-4 gives the whole variable domain SAVISQKPSRDICQRGTSLTIQCQVDSQVTMMFWYRQQPGQSLTLIATANQGSEATYESGFVIDKFPISRPNLTFSTLTVSNMSPEDSSIYLCSVSRTGGEKLFFGSGTQLSVL.

The chain is built from TRBV7-9 and TRBJ1-2; D perhaps matches TRBD1 (6 bases). There are 12 residues in the CDR3. Trimming cost V 3 bases and J 13 bases, with 15 bases left between them. Per the germline V gene, CDR1 is SEHNR and CDR2 is FQNEAQ (reference sequence). The CDR3, as DNA: TGTGCCAGCAGCTTGGATCACGGGACACCCACCTTC. This sequence encodes CASSLDHGTPTF.

This clone came up a few times. At one end the junction does not follow the germline gene, possibly because of a read error. The chain joins TRBV7-7 to TRBJ2-1; D is possibly TRBD2 (7 bases). Per germline, CDR1 SSHAT and CDR2 FNYEAQ (reference sequence). The CDR3 is 14 residues long. The CDR3 loop is CASSSASGGGEQFF. DNA for the CDR3: TGTGCTAGCAGCTCAGCTAGCGGAGGGGGTGAGCAGTTCTTC. The full variable domain, completed using reference TRBV7-7 and TRBJ2-1, is GAGVSQSPRYKVTKRGQDVTLRCDPISSHATLYWYQQALGQGPEFLTYFNYEAQPDKSGLPSDRFSAERPEGSISTLTIQRTEQRDSAMYRCASSSASGGGEQFFGPGTRLTVL.

The gene calls are TRBV5-4 and TRBJ2-2, with unresolved D. V lost 4 bases and J lost 1, with 14 bases in between. Germline assignment: CDR1 SGHNT and CDR2 YYREEE (reference sequence). The CDR3 is 16 residues long. CDR3 loop: CASSPSPGQNTGELFF. CDR3 nucleotides: TGTGCCAGCAGCCCCTCACCCGGGCAGAACACCGGGGAGCTGTTTTTT.

CDR3 sequence: CASKEEVGYEQYV. CDR3 coding DNA: TGTGCCAGCAAGGAAGAGGTAGGCTACGAGCAGTACGTC. The chain has TRBV2 and TRBJ2-7, with D unclear. This CDR3 is 13 amino acids long. Germline values: CDR1 SNHLY, CDR2 FYNNEI. With 7 bases removed from V and 3 bases from J, the gap between germline ends came to 13 bases.

Only a few counts were recorded for this clone. The chain uses TRBV29-1 and TRBJ2-1, with D unclear. V lost 5 bases, J lost 13 bases, and 9 bases lay in between. Germline-derived CDR1 and CDR2 are SQVTM and ANQGSEA. The length of the CDR3 is 9 residues. CDR3 nucleotide sequence: TGCAGCGTTCAACCTGGACAGTTCTTC. Protein sequence: CSVQPGQFF.